This entry features one TCR beta chain sequence. The antigen remains unidentified. The CDR3 has 15 amino acids. Germline V lookup: CDR1 KGHSH, CDR2 LQKENI. V was trimmed by 0 bases and J by 4 bases, leaving 12 bases between them. The data were taken from a study of shared clonotypes between healthy human individuals. Whole-study results and caveats: Clonotype sharing levels among donors were expected to vary with sequencing depth. When naive CD4 clonotypes were compared across a handful of donors, approximately 5% were shared.

Sorted-subset replicate PCRs used around 200 ng DNA, some 30,000 T cell genomes. Clones were sequenced by immunoSEQ multiplex PCR, and TCRdb holds only the in-frame ones, with some missing. Of about 510,000 clones listed, approximately 95% were seen once; the top ten hold about 0.064%. The rearrangement links TRBV18 to TRBJ1-1; maybe TRBD1 (5 bases). The sequencing sample was made of naive CD4+ T cells sorted from blood. Noted subset: CD45RA+ positively selected. This TCR came from a woman in her twenties or thirties in good health. The DNA of the CDR3 is TGTGCCAGCTCACCACCGGCCGGGCAGGGCACTGAAGCTTTCTTT. Translation gives CASSPPAGQGTEAFF.